Following are 20 T cell receptor beta chains from one sample sequenced in a study of blood T cell repertoires in COVID-19. Profiled with immunoSEQ multiplex PCR; TCRdb holds only in-frame clones, not every one. The repertoire holds roughly 260,000 clones, with about nine tenths as singletons. Sample: peripheral blood. These TCRs come from a woman between 40 and 50 years old with acute or convalescent COVID-19.

The chain carries TRBV7-6 and TRBJ2-3, with D possibly TRBD1 on 6 matching bases. The CDR3 runs to 12 residues. Trimming removed 5 bases at V and 10 bases at J, with 13 bases between. Germline values: CDR1 SGHVS, CDR2 FNYEAQ. CDR3 nucleotide sequence: TGTGCCAGCAGCACGACAGGAAGAGCGCAGTATTTT. Translating gives CASSTTGRAQYF.

The chain joins TRBV12-3 or TRBV12-4 to TRBJ1-1, with D unresolved. The CDR3 has 12 amino acids. Trimming shortened V by 3 bases and J by 11 bases, and 13 bases separated the two germline ends. In DNA, the CDR3 is TGTGCCAGCAGTTTGTTCGGCAGGTTGGCTTTCTTT. Residues: CASSLFGRLAFF.

V gene TRBV3-1 (or the pseudogene TRBV3-2) combines with J gene TRBJ1-2, with D tentatively TRBD1 (5 bases). Trimming pared 2 bases from V and 7 bases from J, leaving 11 bases between. Per germline, CDR1 LGHDT and CDR2 YNNKEL (reference sequence). This CDR3 has 13 amino acids. The CDR3 sequence is CASSQRYQGGYTF. The CDR3 DNA is TGTGCCAGCAGCCAACGGTATCAGGGTGGCTACACCTTC.

The chain joins TRBV6-5 to TRBJ2-7; 7 bases map to TRBD2. This CDR3 comprises 15 residues. Trimming took 6 bases from V and 2 from J; bases not matched to a gene: 10. Germline loops: CDR1 MNHEY, CDR2 SVGAGI. CDR3 sequence (DNA): TGTGCCAGCAGACCCTCGGGGGGTATTACCTACGAGCAGTACGTC. This sequence encodes CASRPSGGITYEQYV.

The chain combines TRBV10-3 with TRBJ1-2; TRBD1 aligns across 8 bases. This CDR3 is built from 15 residues. After removal of 0 bases from V and 7 bases from J, the junction contained 7 bases not matched to a gene. Per the germline V gene, CDR1 is ENHRY and CDR2 is SYGVKD. CDR3 nucleotide sequence: TGTGCCATCAGTGAGTCGGGGACAGGTGCACTTGGCTACACCTTC. Translating it yields CAISESGTGALGYTF.

This chain joins TRBV5-4 and TRBJ1-2; D is uncertain. The germline V and J ends were trimmed by 0 bases and 3 bases, with 9 bases remaining between them. This CDR3 is 14 amino acids long. Germline V lookup: CDR1 SGHNT, CDR2 YYREEE (reference sequence). CDR3 sequence reads: CASSLGGSDYGYTF. CDR3 in DNA: TGTGCCAGCAGCTTGGGAGGATCGGACTATGGCTACACCTTC. The whole variable domain, remainder taken from reference TRBV5-4 and TRBJ1-2, is ETGVTQSPTHLIKTRGQQVTLRCSSQSGHNTVSWYQQALGQGPQFIFQYYREEENGRGNFPPRFSGLQFPNYSSELNVNALELDDSALYLCASSLGGSDYGYTFGSGTRLTVV.

The chain employs TRBV29-1 and TRBJ1-1; 8 positions match TRBD1. The CDR3 has 15 residues. CDR1 SQVTM and CDR2 ANQGSEA come from the germline V gene. Unmatched junction bases numbered 15, after V lost 2 bases and J lost 10 bases. The DNA for the CDR3 is TGCAGCGTTGAACAATACGGCAGGGGGCGAATTGGAGCTTTCTTT. It encodes CSVEQYGRGRIGAFF.

The chain is built from TRBV27 and TRBJ1-1; TRBD1 is a possible D gene (5 bases). Looked up from germline, CDR1 is MNHEY and CDR2 is SMNVEV (reference sequence). V lost 1 base, J lost 7 bases, and 10 bases lay in between. The CDR3 runs 13 residues. The CDR3 loop reads CASSLFAGHEAFF. In DNA form, the CDR3 reads TGTGCCAGCAGTTTATTCGCCGGACATGAAGCTTTCTTT.

The chain is built from TRBV24-1 and TRBJ2-1; TRBD2 matches 8 bases. Trimming at V came to 4 bases and at J to 7 bases, leaving 5 bases not matched to a gene. CDR1 is KGHDR and CDR2 is SFDVKD in the germline V gene. This CDR3 comprises 14 residues. CDR3 coding DNA: TGTGCCACCAGTGACCCGGGACTAGGGAATGAGCAGTTCTTC. Translating it yields CATSDPGLGNEQFF.

This sequence joins TRBV24-1 and TRBJ1-5; D may be TRBD1 (5 bases). There are 14 residues in the CDR3. Looked up from germline, CDR1 is KGHDR and CDR2 is SFDVKD. V lost 5 bases and J lost 3, with 10 bases in between. CDR3 region: CATSAGGYNQPQHF. The CDR3 DNA reads TGTGCCACCAGTGCGGGGGGATACAATCAGCCCCAGCATTTT.

The V gene is TRBV13, the J gene TRBJ2-2; 12 bases are a match to TRBD2. CDR1 and CDR2 (germline): PRHDT, FYEKMQ (reference sequence). The CDR3 has 17 residues. Trimming took 6 bases from V and 1 from J; bases not matched to a gene: 6. The CDR3 nucleotides read TGTGCCAGCAGTGCCGGACTAGCGGGGTGGAACACCGGGGAGCTGTTTTTT. It encodes CASSAGLAGWNTGELFF. Variable domain in full (rest from reference TRBV13 and TRBJ2-2): AAGVIQSPRHLIKEKRETATLKCYPIPRHDTVYWYQQGPGQDPQFLISFYEKMQSDKGSIPDRFSAQQFSDYHSELNMSSLELGDSALYFCASSAGLAGWNTGELFFGEGSRLTVL.

Regarding this clone: Other DNA sequences in this specimen translate into the identical CDR3. The chain couples TRBV3-1 (or the pseudogene TRBV3-2) to TRBJ1-2; possible D gene TRBD1, 6 bases. Per the germline V gene, CDR1 is LGHDT and CDR2 is YNNKEL (reference sequence). V shed 0 bases and J shed 2 bases, with 7 bases lying between them. The CDR3 contains 14 residues. The CDR3 region is CASSQDTGNYGYTF. The CDR3 region has the DNA TGTGCCAGCAGCCAAGATACAGGGAACTATGGCTACACCTTC.

The genes are TRBV2 and TRBJ2-2; 9 nucleotides align to TRBD1. CDR3 length equals 15 residues. CDR1 is SNHLY and CDR2 is FYNNEI in the germline V gene. Germline trimming cut 5 bases from V and 6 bases from J; bases unmatched to any gene: 7. For the CDR3, the DNA is TGTGCCAGCAGTCCTCTAACAGGGGGCGCCGGGGAGCTGTTTTTT. It specifies CASSPLTGGAGELFF.

A note on this clone: Distinct nucleotide sequences in the sample also encode this CDR3. V usage is TRBV12-3 or TRBV12-4 and J usage is TRBJ1-2; D might be TRBD1 (5 bases). The CDR3 has 13 residues. V was shortened by 3 bases and J by 5 bases, with 10 bases between the two germline ends. This CDR3 is CASSFGRAYGYTF. CDR3 DNA sequence: TGTGCCAGCAGTTTCGGCAGGGCGTATGGCTACACCTTC.

The chain carries TRBV5-1 and TRBJ1-1, with D tentatively TRBD1 (6 bases). Germline V CDR1 and CDR2: SGHRS, YFSETQ. V was trimmed by 5 bases and J by 7 bases, leaving 9 bases between them. This CDR3 spans 11 amino acids. The CDR3 nucleotides read TGCGCCAGCAGGGGGGCCCTTGAAGCTTTCTTT. This sequence encodes CASRGALEAFF.

This chain joins TRBV5-1 and TRBJ2-2; D is unresolved. The V and J ends lost 1 base and 8 bases respectively, with 9 bases between them. CDR1 is SGHRS, CDR2 YFSETQ, per germline. The CDR3 is 13 residues long. CDR3 residues: CASSLRTPGELFF. The CDR3 DNA follows: TGCGCCAGCAGCTTGCGAACTCCAGGGGAGCTGTTTTTT. The full variable domain, its missing parts supplied by reference TRBV5-1 and TRBJ2-2, is KAGVTQTPRYLIKTRGQQVTLSCSPISGHRSVSWYQQTPGQGLQFLFEYFSETQRNKGNFPGRFSGRQFSNSRSEMNVSTLELGDSALYLCASSLRTPGELFFGEGSRLTVL.

The chain combines TRBV18 with TRBJ1-2; no firm D call. V shed 0 bases and J shed 5 bases, with 7 bases lying between them. The V gene's germline CDR1 is KGHSH and CDR2 LQKENI. The CDR3 covers 13 residues. CDR3 protein: CASSPPVTYGYTF. The CDR3 region has the DNA TGTGCCAGCTCACCACCGGTGACTTATGGCTACACCTTC.

CDR3 sequence reads: CARSDAAGNTIYF. Written as DNA, the CDR3 is TGTGCAAGGAGCGATGCCGCTGGAAACACCATATATTTT. V gene TRBV30 combines with J gene TRBJ1-3; D call uncertain. Germline CDR1 is GTSNPN and CDR2 is SVGIG (reference sequence). This CDR3 spans 13 amino acids.

The CDR3 protein is CASSFPSSGAPYYTDTQYF. The DNA of the CDR3 is TGTGCCAGCAGCTTCCCCTCTAGCGGGGCGCCGTATTACACAGATACGCAGTATTTT. This chain uses TRBV13 with TRBJ2-3; 9 bases match TRBD2. The V gene's germline CDR1 is PRHDT and CDR2 FYEKMQ (reference sequence). The CDR3 has 19 amino acids. With V trimmed by 3 bases and J by 2 bases, 15 bases remained unmatched.

This chain connects TRBV27 to TRBJ2-1, with 9 bases fitting TRBD2. The CDR3 is 15 amino acids. With V trimmed by 5 bases and J by 6 bases, 8 bases remained unmatched. Germline assignment: CDR1 MNHEY and CDR2 SMNVEV (reference sequence). CDR3 nucleotide sequence: TGTGCCAGCAGTACAGGTGCGGGGGGGAGCAATGAGCAGTTCTTC. Translation: CASSTGAGGSNEQFF.